This entry describes one TCR beta chain. There are many counts of this clonotype. Its antigen is unknown. No base quality values were provided; no much bigger clone lies one nucleotide off. V gives up 6 bases and J gives up 6 bases, and the segment between their germline ends measures 14 bases. Including cysteine and phenylalanine, the CDR3 has 13 amino acids. Here the CDR3 DNA is all that survives: 39 bases in frame from base 1. Ficoll-Paque density gradient centrifugation was used to isolate PBMCs. Sequencing used an Illumina NovaSeq 6000. Using 5'RACE with constant-segment primers, TCRalpha and TCRbeta cDNA libraries were constructed, with sample barcodes and unique molecular identifiers added in the process. RNA was extracted from every sample with Trizol reagent. The libraries were amplified in two PCR steps, and the second step added a second sample barcode and Illumina TruSeq adapters. The libraries were sequenced on an Illumina NovaSeq using 2 x 150 bp paired-end reads. On the authors' methods: Demultiplexing of reads and collapsing into UMI-guided consensus sequences were performed with migec v1.2.7. Using mixcr v2.1.11, the UMI consensuses were aligned to TRA and TRB V and J templates and assembled into clonotypes. Expanded or contracted clonotypes were those called significant by both edgeR and NoisET, with noise models trained on biological replicates. edgeR calls used a false discovery rate-adjusted p below 0.01 and a log2 fold-change threshold of 1. As an exploratory analysis of dynamics, max-normalized trajectories of the 1000 most abundant clonotypes were examined with PCA combined with hierarchical clustering. Separately sequenced CD4+ and CD8+ repertoires were used to assign the CD4 or CD8 phenotype of responding clones. TCRdb reran the public reads through fastp at Q25 and MiXCR, keeping productive beta chains. Every entry covers one CDR3 protein and lists the most common genes and DNA from its rows. The V and J calls were determined by TCRdb, not by the authors. The table for this sample lists over 120,000 distinct CDR3 sequences; about 6% of them were counted only once. Clones ranked in the top ten supply 2% to 2.5% of the sample.

This sample stems from a study of T-cell memory formation after mild COVID-19 (dated by TCRdb to about 2021). Looking at the study overall: TCR sequence clusters from the two donors were largely donor specific. Longitudinal TCRalpha and TCRbeta repertoire sequencing tracked T-cell clones expanding and contracting after mild COVID-19 in two donors. The cohort was made up of two young adult volunteers, one female and one male, who were previously healthy.

The research as a whole found: Contracting CD4+ clones were located mainly in the CM and EM memory subsets, whereas CD8+ clones were found to be enriched in EMRA. Only a couple of mild cases were covered in the study, and larger cohorts including severe cases with pre-infection samples were considered necessary. Clones contracting from day 15 to 85 had balanced CD4/CD8 phenotypes, while a second wave expanding from day 15 to 37 was biased towards CD4+. Whether the second-wave clones peaking on day 37 were SARS-CoV-2 specific was not confirmed. Some responding clones were detected in pre-infection memory, suggesting pre-existing cross-reactive memory T cells joined the SARS-CoV-2 response.

The source is an adult woman who had mild COVID-19 (a few samples of this study predate the infection). The sample titles of this study are shuffled in the database, so cell type and time point are left out; the donor was told from shared clones. The chain is made from TRBV12-3 or TRBV12-4 and TRBJ1-2, with an unclear D gene assignment. Sequenced sample: PBMCs or a T cell subset sorted from them (not recorded which). The CDR3 is CASRITAGDGYTF. The sequence in DNA is TGTGCCAGCAGAATTACGGCCGGGGATGGCTACACCTTC.